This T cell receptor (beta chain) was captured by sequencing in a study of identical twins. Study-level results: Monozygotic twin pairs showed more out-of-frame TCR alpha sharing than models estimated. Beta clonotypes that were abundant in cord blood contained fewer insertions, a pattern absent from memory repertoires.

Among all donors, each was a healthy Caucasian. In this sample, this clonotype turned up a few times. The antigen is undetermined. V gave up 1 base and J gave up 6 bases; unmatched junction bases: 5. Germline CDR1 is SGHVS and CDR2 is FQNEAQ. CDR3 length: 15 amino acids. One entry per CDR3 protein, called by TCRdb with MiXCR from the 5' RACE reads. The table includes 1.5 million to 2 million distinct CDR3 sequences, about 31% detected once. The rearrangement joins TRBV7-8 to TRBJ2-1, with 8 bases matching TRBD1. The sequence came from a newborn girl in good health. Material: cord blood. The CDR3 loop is CASSLEDREFNEQFF. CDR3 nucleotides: TGTGCCAGCAGCTTAGAGGACAGGGAGTTCAATGAGCAGTTCTTC.